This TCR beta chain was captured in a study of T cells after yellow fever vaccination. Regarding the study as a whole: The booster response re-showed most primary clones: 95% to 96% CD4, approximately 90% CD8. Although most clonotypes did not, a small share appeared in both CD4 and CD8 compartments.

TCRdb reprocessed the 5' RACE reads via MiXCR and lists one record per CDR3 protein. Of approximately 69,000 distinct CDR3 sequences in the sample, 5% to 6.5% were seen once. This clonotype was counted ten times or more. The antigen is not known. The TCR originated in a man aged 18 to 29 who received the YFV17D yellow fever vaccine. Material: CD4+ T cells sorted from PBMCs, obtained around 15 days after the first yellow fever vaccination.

In nucleotides, the CDR3 is TGCAGTTCACATAGCGGGGTGGATACGCAGTATTTT. Amino acids: CSSHSGVDTQYF. The chain has TRBV20-1 and TRBJ2-3, with TRBD2 identical over 8 bases. The CDR3 spans 12 residues. CDR1 DFQATT and CDR2 SNEGSKA come from the germline V gene (reference sequence). V lost 8 bases and J lost 6; bases outside the gene matches: 7.